The 22 T cell receptor beta chains below come from one sample, sequenced in a study of T cells after somatic rescue of genetic block. The protocol was immunoSEQ multiplex PCR, while the TCRdb copy is restricted to in-frame clones and leaves out a portion. The sample lists approximately 65,000 clones; just under 95% were seen once. The sequenced material came from peripheral blood mononuclear cells (PBMCs). Receptor source: a man aged 40-50 years.

The chain uses TRBV5-1 and TRBJ1-2; D is possibly TRBD1 (6 bases). The CDR3 sequence is 15 residues long. Germline CDR1 reads SGHRS; CDR2 reads YFSETQ. V was trimmed by 0 bases and J by 4 bases, leaving 13 bases between them. The CDR3 DNA reads TGCGCCAGCAGCTTGGGGAACCGGGACACCTATGGCTACACCTTC. This translates into CASSLGNRDTYGYTF.

The chain uses TRBV5-1 and TRBJ2-7, with TRBD1 as a possible D gene (6 bases). V lost 4 bases to trimming and J lost 7 bases, with 18 bases between them. The CDR3 totals 14 residues. Germline CDR1 and CDR2: SGHRS and YFSETQ. This CDR3 reads CASSPPSTGLEQYF. CDR3 DNA sequence: TGCGCCAGCAGCCCCCCTTCGACAGGTCTTGAGCAGTACTTC.

This clone has a handful of counts. V is TRBV7-2 and J is TRBJ1-2; the D gene is possibly TRBD1 (5 bases). The CDR3 spans 14 residues. The V gene lost 1 base and the J gene lost 6 bases, with 12 bases spanning the gap. Germline-derived CDR1 and CDR2 are SGHTA and FQGNSA. The CDR3 DNA reads TGTGCCAGCAGCTTAGGGCAGGGTCCCCATGGCTACACCTTC. Its translation is CASSLGQGPHGYTF.

V gene TRBV7-6 combines with J gene TRBJ2-7; maybe TRBD1 (6 bases). The V end was cut by 2 bases, the J end by 3 bases, with 8 bases between. Germline V gene sequence: CDR1 SGHVS, CDR2 FNYEAQ. This CDR3 has 13 amino acids. CDR3 sequence: CASSLNRDYEQYF. The CDR3 coding sequence is TGTGCCAGCAGCTTAAACAGGGACTACGAGCAGTACTTC.

This CDR3 is CASSPRRSSYEQYF. The CDR3 DNA is TGTGCCAGCAGCCCTCGGAGGTCCTCCTACGAGCAGTACTTC. The J gene is TRBJ2-7, the V gene TRBV7-6, with D possibly matching TRBD2 (5 bases). V shed 5 bases and J shed 0 bases, with 11 bases lying between them. The germline V gene encodes CDR1 SGHVS and CDR2 FNYEAQ. The CDR3 loop spans 14 amino acids.

This clone was detected a few times. Written as DNA, the CDR3 is TGTGCCACCAGCAGGACAGGGGGCAATCAGCCCCAGCATTTT. Its protein product is CATSRTGGNQPQHF. This sequence joins TRBV15 and TRBJ1-5, with 8 positions matching TRBD1. V shed 3 bases and J 2 bases; nucleotides not matched to a gene: 0. The CDR3 spans 14 residues. Germline assignment: CDR1 LNHNV and CDR2 YYDKDF (reference sequence).

The CDR3 sequence is CASSVGGPLGQFF. CDR3 in DNA: TGTGCCAGCAGCGTAGGAGGGCCCCTCGGGCAGTTCTTC. This chain connects TRBV9 to TRBJ2-1, with D tentatively TRBD2 (5 bases). The CDR3 totals 13 residues. CDR1 and CDR2 from the germline V gene are SGDLS and YYNGEE. Trimming stripped 0 bases from V and 12 bases from J, with 13 bases between. The entire variable domain, with the rest obtained from reference TRBV9 and TRBJ2-1, is as follows: DSGVTQTPKHLITATGQRVTLRCSPRSGDLSVYWYQQSLDQGLQFLIQYYNGEERAKGNILERFSAQQFPDLHSELNLSSLELGDSALYFCASSVGGPLGQFFGPGTRLTVL.

The chain carries TRBV6-1 and TRBJ2-2, with TRBD1 as a possible D gene (6 bases). This CDR3 is built from 12 residues. Germline CDR1 is MNHNS and CDR2 is SASEGT. Between the trimmed V and J ends, which lost 10 bases and 4 bases, there was a span of 10 bases. The CDR3 is CAIYRVTGELFF. In DNA, the CDR3 is TGTGCCATATACAGGGTCACCGGGGAGCTGTTTTTT.

The chain employs TRBV19 and TRBJ2-7; possible D gene TRBD2, 6 bases. The CDR3 totals 14 residues. Trimming shortened V by 5 bases and J by 4 bases, and 15 bases separated the two germline ends. Germline V CDR1 and CDR2: LNHDA, SQIVND (reference sequence). The CDR3: CASSWDLRGYEQYF. The CDR3 coding sequence is TGTGCCAGTAGTTGGGACTTAAGAGGGTACGAGCAGTACTTC.

This clone appeared a few times. This rearrangement joins TRBV5-1 to TRBJ2-7; 7 nucleotides agree with TRBD1. Per the germline V gene, CDR1 is SGHRS and CDR2 is YFSETQ. The CDR3 has 14 residues. V shed 0 bases, J shed 3 bases, and the junction held 3 bases outside the gene matches. CDR3 sequence (DNA): TGCGCCAGCAGCTTGGTAGGGGGCTACTACGAGCAGTACTTC. Translating gives CASSLVGGYYEQYF.

The V and J genes are TRBV5-4 and TRBJ2-2, with TRBD2 as a possible D gene (7 bases). This CDR3 comprises 19 residues. The germline gives CDR1 SGHNT, CDR2 YYREEE (reference sequence). V was trimmed by 3 bases and J by 4 bases, leaving 25 bases between them. The CDR3: CASSSKGGTGTSSTGELFF. In DNA form, the CDR3 reads TGTGCCAGCAGCTCGAAGGGGGGGACGGGGACTTCTTCCACCGGGGAGCTGTTTTTT.

The gene calls are TRBV27 and TRBJ2-5; TRBD2 is a possible D gene (6 bases). In germline, CDR1 is MNHEY, CDR2 SMNVEV (reference sequence). The CDR3 runs 14 residues. V lost 4 bases and J 4 bases, leaving 13 bases between the germline ends. CDR3 amino acids: CASSSIGGGETQYF. The CDR3 region has the DNA TGTGCCAGCAGTTCCATCGGGGGTGGAGAGACCCAGTACTTC.

In this sample, this clone turned up once. Written as DNA, the CDR3 is TGTGCCAGCAGCCGGGGACGGCTCAATCAGCCCCAGCATTTT. This sequence encodes CASSRGRLNQPQHF. The chain is built from TRBV5-6 and TRBJ1-5, with a tentative D call TRBD1 (5 bases). CDR1 and CDR2 (germline): SGHDT, YYEEEE. This CDR3 is built from 14 residues. The germline V and J ends were trimmed by 4 bases and 3 bases, with 11 bases remaining between them.

The chain uses TRBV28 and TRBJ2-7; the match to TRBD1 covers 12 bases. Germline CDR1 is MDHEN and CDR2 is SYDVKM. The CDR3 length is 15 residues. The V and J ends lost 4 bases and 7 bases, in that order; junction bases with no gene match: 8. The CDR3: CASSWGTGGSGEQYF. Here the CDR3 DNA reads TGTGCCAGCAGTTGGGGGACAGGGGGCTCGGGGGAGCAGTACTTC.

The chain is built from TRBV29-1 and TRBJ1-2; no definite D call. V lost 3 bases to trimming and J lost 1 base, with 9 bases between them. Germline CDR1 and CDR2: SQVTM and ANQGSEA. This CDR3 region has 13 residues. CDR3 coding DNA: TGCAGCGTTGACCGGACGGATAACTATGGCTACACCTTC. The encoded protein is CSVDRTDNYGYTF.

The V gene is TRBV11-3, the J gene TRBJ2-3; 11 bases fit TRBD2. Trimming took 6 bases from V and 5 from J; bases not matched to a gene: 7. Looked up from germline, CDR1 is SGHNT and CDR2 is YENEEA. The CDR3 loop spans 15 amino acids. CDR3 protein: CASSRSGRAEDTQYF. The DNA for the CDR3 is TGTGCCAGCAGTCGTAGCGGGAGGGCCGAAGATACGCAGTATTTT.

V and J are TRBV28 and TRBJ1-5; no firm D call. Trimming stripped 2 bases from V and 0 bases from J, with 11 bases between. Germline CDR1 MDHEN, CDR2 SYDVKM. CDR3 length: 16 residues. The chain's CDR3 is CASSLEGGYSNQPQHF. DNA of the CDR3: TGTGCCAGCAGTTTAGAGGGAGGGTATAGCAATCAGCCCCAGCATTTT.

The gene calls are TRBV15 and TRBJ2-3; no definite D call. The CDR3 sequence is 17 residues long. V lost 0 bases, J lost 3 bases, and 16 bases lay in between. Per the germline V gene, CDR1 is LNHNV and CDR2 is YYDKDF (reference sequence). The CDR3 coding sequence is TGTGCCACCAGCAGAGATCGCGGAGAGAGCTTGACAGATACGCAGTATTTT. Its protein is CATSRDRGESLTDTQYF.

The CDR3 reads CASTSGPPGLEQYF. The CDR3, as DNA: TGTGCCAGCACCTCCGGCCCCCCGGGCCTCGAGCAGTACTTC. This chain connects TRBV6-5 to TRBJ2-7; D uncertain. This CDR3 region has 14 residues. Trimming took 7 bases from V and 6 from J, leaving 19 bases between them. Germline V lookup: CDR1 MNHEY, CDR2 SVGAGI.

The chain carries TRBV29-1 and TRBJ1-1; no definite D call. Trimming stripped 3 bases from V and 2 bases from J, with 4 bases between. CDR1 SQVTM and CDR2 ANQGSEA come from the germline V gene. The CDR3 extends over 11 amino acids. The CDR3 bases are TGCAGCGTTGAGCTCAACACTGAAGCTTTCTTT. This sequence encodes CSVELNTEAFF.

This chain uses TRBV7-2 with TRBJ1-3; maybe TRBD1 (6 bases). V was pared by 1 base and J by 1 base, with 14 bases between. Looked up from germline, CDR1 is SGHTA and CDR2 is FQGNSA. The CDR3 spans 17 residues. The CDR3 sequence: CASSLEGGGLSGNTIYF. CDR3 bases: TGTGCCAGCAGCTTAGAGGGAGGGGGGCTTTCTGGAAACACCATATATTTT.

The rearrangement joins TRBV6-8 to TRBJ2-6; D is undetermined. The CDR3 sequence is 15 residues long. Germline CDR1 and CDR2: MNHGY and SAAAGT. V gave up 3 bases and J gave up 0 bases, with 6 bases separating them. The CDR3 DNA reads TGTGCCAGCAGTTATTGCGGCTCTGGGGCCAACGTCCTGACTTTC. Translation gives CASSYCGSGANVLTF.